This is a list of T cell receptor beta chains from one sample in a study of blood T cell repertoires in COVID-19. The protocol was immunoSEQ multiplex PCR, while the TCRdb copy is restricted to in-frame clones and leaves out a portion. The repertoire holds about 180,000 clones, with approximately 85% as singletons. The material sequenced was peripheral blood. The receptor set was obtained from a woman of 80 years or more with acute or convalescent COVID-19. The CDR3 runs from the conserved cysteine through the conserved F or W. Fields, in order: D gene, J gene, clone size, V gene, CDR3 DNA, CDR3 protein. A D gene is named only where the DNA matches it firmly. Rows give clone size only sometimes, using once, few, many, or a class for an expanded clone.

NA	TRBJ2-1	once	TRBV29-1	TGCAGCGTTGAGTTAGCGGACTACAATGAGCAGTTCTTC	CSVELADYNEQFF
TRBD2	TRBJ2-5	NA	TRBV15	TGTGCCACCAGCACTAGACTAGCGGGGGGGCTGGAGACCCAGTACTTC	CATSTRLAGGLETQYF
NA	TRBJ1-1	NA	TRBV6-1	TGTGCCAGCAGTGAAGTAGAGCTCACTGAAGCTTTCTTT	CASSEVELTEAFF
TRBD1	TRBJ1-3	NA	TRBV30	TGTGCCTGGACCCCTGGGACAGGGTGGTCAGGAAACACCATATATTTT	CAWTPGTGWSGNTIYF
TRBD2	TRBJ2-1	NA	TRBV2	TGTGCCAGCAGTGACGCCCAGCGGGGGGTTGGTGAGCAGTTCTTC	CASSDAQRGVGEQFF
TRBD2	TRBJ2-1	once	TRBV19	TGTGCCAGCCAACGACCGGGACTAACTTCCTACAATGAGCAGTTCTTC	CASQRPGLTSYNEQFF
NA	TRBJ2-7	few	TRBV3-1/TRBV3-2	TGTGCCAGCAGCCAAGCCTTAGGGGGCTACGAGCAGTACTTC	CASSQALGGYEQYF
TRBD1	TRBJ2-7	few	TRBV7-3	TGTGCCAGCAGCTTAGTAGGGGGCTTCCACGAGCAGTACTTC	CASSLVGGFHEQYF
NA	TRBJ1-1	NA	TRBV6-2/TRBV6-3	TGTGCCAGCAGTTACTTTACTCAAGCTTTCTTT	CASSYFTQAFF
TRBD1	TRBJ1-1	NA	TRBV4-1	TGCGCCAGCAGCCAAGAAGGGACAGGCGTGAACACTGAAGCTTTCTTT	CASSQEGTGVNTEAFF
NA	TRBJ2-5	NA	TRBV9	TGTGCCAGCAGCGTAGATCAGGGCTACGAGACCCAGTACTTC	CASSVDQGYETQYF
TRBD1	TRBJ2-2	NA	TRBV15	TGTGCCACCAGCAAGACTTATTCTTTTACAGGGGGCGAGGGCGGGGAGCTGTTTTTT	CATSKTYSFTGGEGGELFF
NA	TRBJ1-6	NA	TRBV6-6	TGTGCCAGCAGCTCGGAGGGCTATAATTCACCCCTCCACTTT	CASSSEGYNSPLHF
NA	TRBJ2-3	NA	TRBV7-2	TGTGCCAGCAGCTTAGGGCGGCGCACAGATACGCAGTATTTT	CASSLGRRTDTQYF
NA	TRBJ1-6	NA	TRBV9	TGTGCCAGCAGCGGACAGGTGGCGGGTTCACCCCTCCACTTT	CASSGQVAGSPLHF
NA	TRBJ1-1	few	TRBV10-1	TGCGCCAGCAGTGAGTCGTCGGGCGGGAGAGCTTTCTTT	CASSESSGGRAFF
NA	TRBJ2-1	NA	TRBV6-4	TGTGCCAGCAGTGACGTCCCATACAATGAGCAGTTCTTC	CASSDVPYNEQFF
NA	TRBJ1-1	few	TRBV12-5	TGTGCTAGTGGTTTGGTAGCCACTGGAGACACTGAAGCTTTCTTT	CASGLVATGDTEAFF
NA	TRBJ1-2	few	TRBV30	TGTGCCTGGAGCGCCCAGGGATCGGTCGGCTACACCTTC	CAWSAQGSVGYTF
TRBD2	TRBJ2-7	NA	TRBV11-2	TGTGCCAGCAGCTTAGTAGCGGGACACTCCCACTTC	CASSLVAGHSHF
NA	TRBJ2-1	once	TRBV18	TGTGCCAGCTCACCACGACAGACCTACAATGAGCAGTTCTTC	CASSPRQTYNEQFF
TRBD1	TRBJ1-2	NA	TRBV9	TGTGCCAGCAGCTTCAGACAGGGGGATGGCTACACCTTC	CASSFRQGDGYTF
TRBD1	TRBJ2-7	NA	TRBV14	TGTGCCAGCAGCCCTAGACAGGGGGGGAACGAGCAGTACTTC	CASSPRQGGNEQYF
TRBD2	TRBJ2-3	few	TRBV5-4	TGTGCCAGCAGCAAACTAGCGGGAGGGCGGGCAGATACGCAGTATTTT	CASSKLAGGRADTQYF
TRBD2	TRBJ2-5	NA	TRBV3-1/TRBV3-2	TGTGCCAGCGGATTTAGCGGGAGAGGGGAGACCCAGTACTTC	CASGFSGRGETQYF
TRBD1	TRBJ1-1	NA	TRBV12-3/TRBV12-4	TGTGCCAGCAGCCGGACAGGGTCGGCTGAAGCTTTCTTT	CASSRTGSAEAFF
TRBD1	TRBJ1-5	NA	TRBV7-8	TGTGCCAGCAGCAAGTTGACAGGGGGCAATCAGCCCCAGCATTTT	CASSKLTGGNQPQHF
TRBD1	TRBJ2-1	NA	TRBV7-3	TGTGCCAGCAGCCTGACAGGGAAGGACAATGAGCAGTTCTTC	CASSLTGKDNEQFF
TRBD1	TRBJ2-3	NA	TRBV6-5	TGTGCCAGCAGGGGGACAGGGGGCCCGGAGACGCAGTATTTT	CASRGTGGPETQYF
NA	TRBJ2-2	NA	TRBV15	TGTGCCACCAGCCAAGAAGGACTCCGCACCGGGGAGCTGTTTTTT	CATSQEGLRTGELFF
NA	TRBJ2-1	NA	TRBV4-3	TGCGCCAGCAGCCAAACCGCAGCGGGTTTCAATGAGCAGTTCTTC	CASSQTAAGFNEQFF
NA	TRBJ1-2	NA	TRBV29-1	TGCGCCATCACGGGGGGAGACTATGGCTACACCTTC	CAITGGDYGYTF
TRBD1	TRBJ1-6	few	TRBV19	TGTGCCAGTAAAGACGACAGGGAGGCTTTGAATTCACCCCTCCACTTT	CASKDDREALNSPLHF
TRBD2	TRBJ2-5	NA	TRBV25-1	TGTGCCAGCAGTGGAAGCGGGGGTGTAGGAGAGACCCAGTACTTC	CASSGSGGVGETQYF
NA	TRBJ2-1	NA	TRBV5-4	TGTGCCAGCAGCCCGGGGACTCTCTCCTACAATGAGCAGTTCTTC	CASSPGTLSYNEQFF
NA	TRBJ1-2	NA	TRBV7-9	TGTGCCAGCAGCCCCCTGGGGCAGAAGGCTAACTATGGCTACACCTTC	CASSPLGQKANYGYTF
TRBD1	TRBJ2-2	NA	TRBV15	TGTGCCACCAGCCAACCGGGACAGGCGAACACCGGGGAGCTGTTTTTT	CATSQPGQANTGELFF
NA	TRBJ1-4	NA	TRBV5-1	TGCGCCAGCCGATTGGGGGGAGACAGGATTAATGAAAAACTGTTTTTT	CASRLGGDRINEKLFF
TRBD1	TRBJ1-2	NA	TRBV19	TGTGCCAGTAATACAGGGGGCCTTGGCTACACCTTC	CASNTGGLGYTF
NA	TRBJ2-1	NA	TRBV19	TGTGCCAGTAGGAACGACGCCAGGTCGTACAATGAGCAGTTCTTC	CASRNDARSYNEQFF